This T cell receptor (beta chain) was identified during a study of cytomegalovirus exposure and HLA in healthy donors. Study summary: Earlier findings included about 120 million unique TCR beta sequences obtained from about 180 million T cells. Study-level results: Across HLA loci, a later analysis found differing TCR association rates, with DRB1 most and HLA-C fewest.

The PCR ran on 60 Vbeta and 13 Jbeta primers. Only in-frame clones appear in the TCRdb table, and some are missing; sequencing was by immunoSEQ multiplex PCR. The sample includes under 200,000 clones, just under 80% of them seen just once. Note on this clone: Its antigen is undetermined.

CDR1 SGHRS and CDR2 YFSETQ come from the germline V gene. Trimming shortened V by 0 bases and J by 2 bases, and 12 bases separated the two germline ends. This CDR3 has 15 residues. J is TRBJ2-7 and V is TRBV5-1; D perhaps matches TRBD2 (5 bases). The origin of this receptor is a woman between 45 and 60 years old in good health and CMV-seropositive. What was sequenced was PBMCs. CDR3 nucleotide sequence: TGCGCCAGCAGCTTGGGAGGGATGAGCACCTACGAGCAGTACTTC. It encodes CASSLGGMSTYEQYF.